A single sample is the source of the 11 T cell receptor beta chains below, sequenced in a study of CD8 T cells in ankylosing spondylitis. Study-wide findings and caveats: Ankylosing spondylitis blood appeared to carry a characteristic TCR beta motif of roughly 8 highly homologous variants.

Antigens for these TCRs are unknown. TCRdb re-called the 5' RACE reads with MiXCR, one entry per CDR3 protein. Here the sample spans fewer than 500,000 distinct CDR3 sequences, roughly a quarter being singletons. Sequencing was carried out using blood, either unsorted or a sorted T cell fraction (not recorded which). The receptors originated from a male donor with ankylosing spondylitis.

The CDR3 spells CASSPLMNTDTQYF. As DNA, the CDR3 is TGTGCCAGCTCACCCCTTATGAACACAGATACGCAGTATTTT. The chain joins TRBV18 to TRBJ2-3; D ambiguous. Germline CDR1 and CDR2: KGHSH and LQKENI. This CDR3 has 14 residues. Trimming pared 3 bases from V and 2 bases from J, leaving 9 bases between.

This clonotype appeared a few times. The genes are TRBV12-3 or TRBV12-4 and TRBJ2-4, with TRBD2 identical over 8 bases. Trimming cost V 6 bases and J 5 bases; bases outside gene matches: 6. This CDR3 has 14 amino acids. The CDR3 reads CASSGGGSQNIQYF. The CDR3 DNA reads TGTGCCAGCAGCGGGGGGGGAAGCCAAAACATTCAGTACTTC.

This clonotype was seen a few times. The chain couples TRBV7-9 to TRBJ1-2, with TRBD1 as a possible D gene (6 bases). Between the trimmed V and J ends, which lost 5 bases and 8 bases, there was a span of 15 bases. The CDR3 contains 13 residues. Per the germline V gene, CDR1 is SEHNR and CDR2 is FQNEAQ (reference sequence). The CDR3 coding sequence is TGTGCCAGCAGCAGCTTGACAGGCGGAGGCTACACCTTC. This codes for CASSSLTGGGYTF.

This chain joins TRBV7-8 and TRBJ2-1, with TRBD1 matching 10 bases. This CDR3 is 14 amino acids long. The trim removed 8 bases at V and 4 bases at J, leaving 5 bases unmatched. Germline lookup yields CDR1 SGHVS and CDR2 FQNEAQ. The CDR3 is CASGGQGPYNEQFF. CDR3 DNA: TGTGCCAGCGGGGGACAGGGGCCATACAATGAGCAGTTCTTC.

This clonotype was counted at least ten times. The chain links TRBV5-1 to TRBJ2-1; 7 nucleotides align to TRBD2. Germline assignment: CDR1 SGHRS and CDR2 YFSETQ. V lost 2 bases to trimming and J lost 4 bases; unmatched junction nucleotides: 6. The CDR3 covers 15 residues. The CDR3 coding sequence is TGCGCCAGCAGCTTAGGTAGCGGGCTGTACAATGAGCAGTTCTTC. This codes for CASSLGSGLYNEQFF.

The V call is TRBV5-1, the J call TRBJ2-3; D is perhaps TRBD1 (5 bases). V was cut by 4 bases and J by 5 bases, with 14 bases left in between. The CDR3 extends over 14 amino acids. Germline-derived CDR1 and CDR2 are SGHRS and YFSETQ. DNA for the CDR3: TGCGCCAGCAGCGTATTTTCAGGGAAAGATACGCAGTATTTT. Translating it yields CASSVFSGKDTQYF.

V gene TRBV10-3 combines with J gene TRBJ2-3; 9 nucleotides match TRBD2. The CDR3 totals 14 residues. Losses at the gene ends were 8 bases for V and 2 bases for J; bases not matched to a gene: 5. Germline assignment: CDR1 ENHRY and CDR2 SYGVKD. This CDR3 reads CAILAGESTDTQYF. DNA for the CDR3: TGTGCCATCTTAGCGGGAGAATCCACAGATACGCAGTATTTT.

This clonotype was seen at least ten times. V gene TRBV12-3 or TRBV12-4 combines with J gene TRBJ2-3, with 10 bases identical to TRBD1. This CDR3 spans 12 amino acids. The J segment lost 9 bases and the V segment lost 4 bases, leaving 1 base of the junction unmatched. Here the CDR3 reads CASSSGQGTQYF. DNA for the CDR3: TGTGCCAGCAGTTCGGGACAGGGGACGCAGTATTTT.

The gene calls are TRBV5-1 and TRBJ2-1; 8 positions agree with TRBD1. Unmatched junction bases numbered 7, after V lost 5 bases and J lost 6 bases. Looked up from germline, CDR1 is SGHRS and CDR2 is YFSETQ. There are 14 residues in the CDR3. CDR3 protein: CASRGDTGGNEQFF. As DNA, the CDR3 is TGCGCCAGCAGAGGCGATACAGGGGGCAATGAGCAGTTCTTC.

The chain carries TRBV12-3 or TRBV12-4 and TRBJ2-2, with 8 bases matching TRBD2. The CDR3 totals 15 residues. J lost 4 bases, V lost 4 bases, and 5 bases had no gene match. DNA of the CDR3: TGTGCCAGCAGTTCAGCGGGAGATCGCACCGGGGAGCTGTTTTTT. Translating it yields CASSSAGDRTGELFF.

This clonotype was picked up a small number of times. The chain employs TRBV20-1 and TRBJ1-1; 9 positions match TRBD1. The V and J ends lost 5 bases and 5 bases, in that order; junction bases with no gene match: 6. Per the germline V gene, CDR1 is DFQATT and CDR2 is SNEGSKA (reference sequence). CDR3 length: 13 amino acids. CDR3 residues: CSAEGTGRTEAFF. The CDR3 region has the DNA TGCAGTGCTGAGGGGACAGGGAGGACTGAAGCTTTCTTT.